This TCR beta chain is from a study of shared clonotypes between healthy human individuals. CDR3 length: 14 residues. Trimming removed 7 bases at V and 3 bases at J, with 12 bases between. The V gene's germline CDR1 is LNHDA and CDR2 SQIVND (reference sequence). Here immunoSEQ multiplex PCR was the method, and the copy in TCRdb shows in-frame clones only, minus some. The sample gives 550,000 to 750,000 clones, nearly 97% of which show up once; less than 0.13% is in the top ten. CD45RO-negative CD8 cells positively selected for CCR7 made up the naive population, which excluded terminally differentiated effector memory CD45RA+ cells.

The origin of this receptor is a woman younger than 45 in good health. Specimen: naive CD8+ T cells sorted from blood. The chain recombines TRBV19 with TRBJ2-2; D unclear. CDR3 protein: CASTQAADTGELFF. CDR3 sequence (DNA): TGTGCCAGTACCCAAGCCGCGGACACCGGGGAGCTGTTTTTT.